Listed below are T cell receptor delta chains from one sample, sequenced in a study of gamma-delta T cells after stem cell transplantation. TCRdb re-processed the RT-PCR reads using CATT. The table shows 9,000 to 13,000 delta-chain clones, with 1.3% occurring only once. The sample was gamma-delta T cells. The receptors come from a human donor. It is not recorded whose cells these are; they may come from a transplant donor. Both conserved end residues are part of each CDR3. Each record gives: V gene, J gene, D gene, clone size, CDR3 protein, CDR3 DNA. A D gene is named only where the DNA matches it firmly. A row's size may be missing; if present it is once, few, many or a size class.

TRDV2	TRDJ1	TRDD3	medium-sized	CACDTLNWGIRPNTDKLIF	TGTGCCTGTGACACCTTAAACTGGGGGATACGCCCCAACACCGATAAACTCATCTTT
TRDV2	TRDJ1	NA	many	CACDTVGGNTDKLIF	TGTGCCTGTGACACAGTGGGGGGGAACACCGATAAACTCATCTTT
TRDV2	TRDJ1	NA	medium-sized	CACDPLYGTDKLIF	TGTGCCTGTGACCCCTTGTACGGGACCGATAAACTCATCTTT
TRDV2	TRDJ1	TRDD3	few	CACDTVLAGGYTDKLIF	TGTGCCTGTGACACTGTACTGGCTGGGGGATACACCGATAAACTCATCTTT
TRDV2	TRDJ1	TRDD3	many	CACDRLAGDTLVDKLIF	TGTGCCTGTGATCGCCTGGCTGGGGATACGCTAGTCGATAAACTCATCTTT
TRDV2	TRDJ3	NA	many	CACDALKNTGSWDTRQMFF	TGTGCCTGTGACGCCCTGAAGAATACGGGCTCCTGGGACACCCGACAGATGTTTTTC
TRDV2	TRDJ1	NA	few	CACGTVLSPVSGGAGERDKLIF	TGTGCCTGTGGCACCGTATTGAGCCCCGTGTCGGGGGGCGCTGGGGAACGAGATAAACTCATCTTT
TRDV2	TRDJ1	NA	medium-sized	CACDALDADKLIF	TGTGCCTGTGATGCCCTAGATGCCGATAAACTCATCTTT
TRDV2	TRDJ1	TRDD3	few	CACDTLVWGVLGDPTTDKLIF	TGTGCCTGTGACACCCTGGTTTGGGGCGTACTGGGGGATCCCACCACCGATAAACTCATCTTT
TRDV2	TRDJ1	NA	few	CACDAVGGYTDKLIF	TGTGCCTGTGACGCCGTAGGGGGCTACACCGATAAACTCATCTTT
TRDV2	TRDJ1	NA	many	CACDTVAIYTDKLIF	TGTGCCTGTGACACCGTCGCCATATACACCGATAAACTCATCTTT
TRDV2	TRDJ1	TRDD3	few	CACDLLGDTDKLIF	TGTGCCTGTGACCTACTGGGGGATACCGATAAACTCATCTTT
TRDV2	TRDJ1	TRDD3	few	CACDPVGTLSTGGPRGTDKLIF	TGTGCCTGTGACCCCGTTGGTACTCTTAGTACTGGGGGACCCCGGGGGACCGATAAACTCATCTTT
TRDV2	TRDJ1	TRDD3	many	CACDTVGGSGDKLIF	TGTGCCTGTGACACCGTCGGGGGATCGGGCGATAAACTCATCTTT
TRDV2	TRDJ1	TRDD3	few	CACDSLLGDTDGTDKLIF	TGTGCCTGTGACTCCCTACTGGGGGATACTGACGGCACCGATAAACTCATCTTT
TRDV2	TRDJ1	TRDD3	NA	CACDLLGDTGHTDKLIF	TGTGCCTGTGACCTACTGGGGGATACGGGGCACACCGATAAACTCATCTTT
TRDV2	TRDJ1	NA	few	CACDTVGGTTGTDKLIF	TGTGCCTGTGACACCGTGGGGGGTACGACGGGGACCGATAAACTCATCTTT
TRDV3	TRDJ1	NA	many	CASIIPRWGFHTDKLIF	TGTGCCTCCATCATCCCTCGGTGGGGATTTCACACCGATAAACTCATCTTT
TRDV2	TRDJ1	TRDD3	many	CACDESFLKLGDPEYTDKLIF	TGTGCCTGTGACGAGTCCTTCCTCAAACTGGGGGATCCCGAGTACACCGATAAACTCATCTTT
TRDV2	TRDJ1	NA	medium-sized	CACDTVGILPVNTDKLIF	TGTGCCTGTGACACCGTGGGGATCCTCCCCGTCAACACCGATAAACTCATCTTT
TRDV2	TRDJ1	NA	many	CACDRMAGDLMYTDKLIF	TGTGCCTGTGACAGAATGGCTGGGGATCTAATGTACACCGATAAACTCATCTTT
TRDV2	TRDJ1	NA	few	CACDTVGGRQTDKLIF	TGTGCCTGTGACACCGTAGGGGGGAGACAAACCGATAAACTCATCTTT
TRDV2	TRDJ1	TRDD3	few	CACDVVLGEYTDKLIF	TGTGCCTGTGACGTAGTACTGGGGGAGTACACCGATAAACTCATCTTT
TRDV2	TRDJ1	TRDD3	medium-sized	CACDPVLGDLSVTDKLIF	TGTGCCTGTGACCCTGTACTGGGGGATCTAAGCGTCACCGATAAACTCATCTTT
TRDV2	TRDJ1	NA	medium-sized	CACDLWTWGAEAKLIF	TGTGCCTGTGACTTGTGGACTTGGGGAGCCGAGGCTAAACTCATCTTT
TRDV2	TRDJ1	NA	medium-sized	CACEGLDPRYTDKLIF	TGTGCCTGTGAGGGACTGGACCCCAGGTACACCGATAAACTCATCTTT
TRDV2	TRDJ3	TRDD3	large	CACDKVDGGYAESSWDTRQMFF	TGTGCCTGTGACAAGGTGGATGGGGGATACGCGGAAAGCTCCTGGGACACCCGACAGATGTTTTTC
TRDV2	TRDJ3	TRDD3	medium-sized	CACDTVLGDTPYSWDTRQMFF	TGTGCCTGTGACACCGTCCTGGGGGATACGCCTTACTCCTGGGACACCCGACAGATGTTTTTC
TRDV2	TRDJ1	NA	few	CACDPAGNPRYTDKRIF	TGTGCCTGTGACCCAGCGGGGAACCCTAGGTACACCGATAAACGCATCTTT
TRDV2	TRDJ1	TRDD3	few	CACGTVLPSKLGDPGRDTDKLIF	TGTGCCTGTGGCACCGTCCTTCCTTCCAAACTGGGGGATCCCGGCCGGGACACCGATAAACTCATCTTT
TRDV2	TRDJ1	TRDD3	medium-sized	CACDTLGSLGADKLIF	TGTGCCTGTGACACCCTGGGTTCTCTGGGGGCTGATAAACTCATCTTT
TRDV2	TRDJ1	TRDD3	few	CACDTLLGDTKTDKLIF	TGTGCCTGTGACACCTTACTGGGGGATACTAAGACCGATAAACTCATCTTT
TRDV2	TRDJ1	TRDD3	many	CACDTLGGYTDKLIF	TGTGCCTGTGACACACTGGGGGGCTACACCGATAAACTCATCTTT
TRDV2	TRDJ3	TRDD3	few	CACDTVYSRAGGYRNGSWDTRQMFF	TGTGCCTGTGACACCGTTTATTCAAGAGCTGGGGGATATAGGAACGGCTCCTGGGACACCCGACAGATGTTTTTC
TRDV2	TRDJ1	TRDD3	many	CACDTVGGTGDHPMYTDKLIF	TGTGCCTGTGACACCGTTGGAGGTACTGGGGACCACCCGATGTACACCGATAAACTCATCTTT
TRDV2	TRDJ1	NA	many	CACESLGLNTDKLIF	TGTGCCTGTGAGTCATTGGGGCTAAACACCGATAAACTCATCTTT
TRDV2	TRDJ1	NA	many	CACDTAEYPTDKLIF	TGTGCCTGTGACACCGCAGAATACCCCACCGATAAACTCATCTTT
TRDV2	TRDJ1	NA	NA	CACDTVGDIKTDKLIF	TGTGCCTGTGACACCGTCGGGGACATAAAAACCGATAAACTCATCTTT
TRDV2	TRDJ3	TRDD3	medium-sized	CACDIAGGSRTWDTRQMFF	TGTGCCTGTGACATAGCGGGGGGATCCAGGACCTGGGACACCCGACAGATGTTTTTC
TRDV2	TRDJ3	TRDD3	NA	CACDKVLGDTRYWDTRQMFF	TGTGCCTGTGATAAAGTACTGGGGGATACGCGATACTGGGACACCCGACAGATGTTTTTC
TRDV2	TRDJ1	TRDD3	NA	CACDTVGDTPLNTDKLIF	TGTGCCTGTGACACCGTGGGGGATACGCCCTTGAACACCGATAAACTCATCTTT
TRDV2	TRDJ1	TRDD3	many	CACDKLGDTDKLIF	TGTGCCTGTGACAAACTGGGGGATACCGATAAACTCATCTTT
TRDV2	TRDJ1	NA	NA	CACEPLGKPYTDKLIF	TGCGCCTGCGAACCCCTGGGAAAACCGTACACCGATAAACTCATCTTT
TRDV2	TRDJ3	TRDD3	few	CACDTGLGDGSWDARQMFF	TGTGCCTGTGACACTGGACTGGGGGATGGCTCCTGGGACGCCCGACAGATGTTTTTC
TRDV2	TRDJ1	TRDD3	many	CACDPLLGDSHTDKLIF	TGTGCCTGTGACCCACTACTGGGGGATTCCCACACCGATAAACTCATCTTT
TRDV2	TRDJ1	TRDD3	NA	CARDPVGTGGYGVTDKLIF	TGTGCCCGTGACCCGGTGGGTACTGGGGGATACGGGGTCACCGATAAACTCATCTTT
TRDV2	TRDJ1	TRDD3	many	CACDTLGGSFLTDKLIF	TGTGCCTGTGACACCCTGGGGGGATCCTTTCTCACCGATAAACTCATCTTT
TRDV2	TRDJ1	TRDD3	many	CACVLLGDNQYTDKLIF	TGTGCCTGTGTCCTCTTGGGGGATAATCAGTACACCGATAAACTCATCTTT
TRDV2	TRDJ1	NA	medium-sized	CACDSVRDLKRGTLYTDKLIF	TGTGCCTGTGACTCAGTGCGGGACCTCAAGAGGGGGACCCTGTACACCGATAAACTCATCTTT
TRDV2	TRDJ1	TRDD3	NA	CACDPTTGGSRDKLIF	TGTGCCTGTGACCCAACCACCGGGGGATCCCGCGATAAACTCATCTTT
TRDV2	TRDJ1	NA	few	CACDTVGGGSTDKLIF	TGTGCCTGTGACACCGTGGGGGGGGGGAGCACCGATAAACTCATCTTT
TRDV2	TRDJ1	TRDD3	many	CACDPLRLSTGDPSTDKLIF	TGTGCCTGTGACCCCCTTAGACTATCTACTGGGGATCCCTCCACCGATAAACTCATCTTT
TRDV2	TRDJ3	TRDD3	medium-sized	CACDTVLGDTSWDTRQMFF	TGTGCCTGTGACACCGTTTTGGGGGATACGTCCTGGGACACCCGACAGATGTTTTTC
TRDV2	TRDJ1	TRDD3	many	CACDGVLGRGTDKLIF	TGTGCCTGTGACGGGGTACTGGGGAGGGGCACCGATAAACTCATCTTT
TRDV2	TRDJ1	NA	medium-sized	CACDPAAGGTPVYTDKLIF	TGTGCCTGTGACCCGGCCGCCGGTGGGACCCCGGTCTACACCGATAAACTCATCTTT
TRDV2	TRDJ1	TRDD3	few	CACDAITRGYAADKLTF	TGTGCCTGTGACGCCATTACTAGGGGATACGCGGCCGATAAACTCACCTTT
TRDV2	TRDJ1	TRDD3	few	CACDSVFTGGYTDPKLIF	TGTGCCTGTGACTCGGTCTTTACTGGGGGATACACCGATCCTAAACTCATCTTT
TRDV2	TRDJ3	TRDD3	medium-sized	CACSRVGDTSSWDTRQMFF	TGTGCCTGCTCCCGGGTGGGGGATACAAGCTCCTGGGACACCCGACAGATGTTTTTC